This section outlines one T cell receptor beta chain sequence together with its context. This clone is a singleton in its sample. Its antigen has not been determined. No clone much larger than this one lies a single base away; base qualities are absent. The source of the sample is a study of OX40 agonist ivuxolimab in advanced cancers. Background for the entire study: Ivuxolimab was a fully human IgG2 agonistic monoclonal antibody targeting the costimulatory receptor OX40 (CD134). Prior anti-PD-1, anti-PD-L1 or anti-CTLA-4 therapy was permitted, and about two fifths of dose-escalation patients had received checkpoint inhibitors. A male proportion of almost 85% and a mean age of roughly 58 years, ranging from roughly 23 to 90, were recorded for the dose-escalation cohort. Among the approximately 54 dose-escalation patients, around 19 had hepatocellular carcinoma, about 15 melanoma, 9 renal cell carcinoma and 9 head and neck cancer. Intravenous ivuxolimab was administered to patients every 2 weeks at six dose levels: 0.01, 0.1, 0.3, 1.5, 3 and 10 mg/kg. The purpose of peripheral TCRbeta sequencing was to test whether ivuxolimab changed TCR sequence diversity and led to clonal T-cell expansion. The paper describes the monotherapy dose-escalation part (N = 52 patients) of the phase I trial of ivuxolimab. Three dose-escalation patients achieved partial responses, one with hepatocellular carcinoma and two with cutaneous melanoma.

Per the germline V gene, SGHTA is the CDR1 and FQGTGA is the CDR2. V is pared back by 1 base and J by 11 bases, with 15 bases lying between the germline termini. From the cysteine up to the phenylalanine, the CDR3 has a length of 15 residues. This entry keeps only the CDR3 DNA: 45 bases, framed from base 1. To sequence the TCRbeta CDR3 region, genomic DNA was isolated from the sorted cells. TCRbeta CDR3 regions were sequenced using the immunoSEQ Assay. Sourced from immuneACCESS, this table was stored by TCRdb with only in-frame sequences that have V and J called. A share of the clones is absent; for the studies checked, an unresolved V gene accounts for under half, and the remainder has no known explanation. The sample yields tens of thousands of clones; roughly 84% were counted once. The top ten hold 0.78% of the sample. Patients with autoimmune disease history or receiving systemic immunosuppression were excluded from the trial. Peripheral blood for TCR sequencing was collected from all dose cohorts at baseline, on cycle 4 day 1, and on cycle 7 day 1. Samples came from an open-label, multicenter, first-in-human phase I dose-escalation trial of ivuxolimab. Adults with locally advanced or metastatic melanoma, renal cell carcinoma, hepatocellular carcinoma or head and neck squamous cell carcinoma were enrolled in the trial. CD4+ and CD8+ T cells were sorted separately from peripheral blood before TCR sequencing.

The investigation overall reported the following: Low levels of normalized T-cell clonal expansion were also seen in some nonresponding patients. In the 0.1-3.0 mg/kg groups, partial responders were among the patients with the lowest normalized peripheral clonal expansion, particularly in CD8+ T cells. After ivuxolimab, CD8+ T cells had more expanded clones than CD4+ T cells on average. Antigen specificity was not determined for the clonally expanded peripheral T cells. At doses of 0.1 to 3.0 mg/kg, clonal expansion of both CD4+ and CD8+ blood T cells was observed from baseline to week 6.

The rearranged segments are TRBV7-3 and TRBJ2-6; a tentative D match to TRBD1 spans 5 bases. The material sequenced was CD4+ or CD8+ T cells sorted from blood, taken in a trial of the OX40 agonist ivuxolimab. The receptor comes from an adult with an advanced solid tumor such as melanoma, head and neck, liver or kidney cancer. The DNA sequence is given as TGTGCCAGCAGCTTAAACCCGGCAGGGAACGACGTCCTGACTTTC. Its coded protein is CASSLNPAGNDVLTF.